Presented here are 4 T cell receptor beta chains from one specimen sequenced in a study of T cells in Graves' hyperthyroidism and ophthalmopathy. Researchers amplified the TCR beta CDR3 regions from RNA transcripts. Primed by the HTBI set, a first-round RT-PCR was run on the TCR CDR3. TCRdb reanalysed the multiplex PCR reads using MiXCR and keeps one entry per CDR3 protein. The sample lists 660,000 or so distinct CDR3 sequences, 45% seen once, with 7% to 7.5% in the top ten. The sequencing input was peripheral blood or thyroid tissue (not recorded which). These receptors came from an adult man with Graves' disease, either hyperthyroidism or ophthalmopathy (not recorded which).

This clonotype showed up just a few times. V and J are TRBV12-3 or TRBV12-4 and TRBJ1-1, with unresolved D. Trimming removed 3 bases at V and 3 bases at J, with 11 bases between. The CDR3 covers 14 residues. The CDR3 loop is CASSFWAADTEAFF. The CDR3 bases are TGTGCCAGCAGTTTTTGGGCCGCGGACACTGAAGCTTTCTTT.

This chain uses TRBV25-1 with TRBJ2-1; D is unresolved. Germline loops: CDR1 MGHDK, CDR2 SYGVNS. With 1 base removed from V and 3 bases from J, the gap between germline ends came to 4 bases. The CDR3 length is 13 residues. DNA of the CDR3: TGTGCCAGCAGTGAATCAGTCTACAATGAGCAGTTCTTC. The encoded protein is CASSESVYNEQFF.

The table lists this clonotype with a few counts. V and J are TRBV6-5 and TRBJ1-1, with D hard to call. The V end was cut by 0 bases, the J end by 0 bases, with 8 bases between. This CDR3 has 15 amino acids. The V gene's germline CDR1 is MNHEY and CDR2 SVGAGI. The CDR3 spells CASSYSRLMNTEAFF. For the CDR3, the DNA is TGTGCCAGCAGTTACTCGAGACTAATGAACACTGAAGCTTTCTTT.

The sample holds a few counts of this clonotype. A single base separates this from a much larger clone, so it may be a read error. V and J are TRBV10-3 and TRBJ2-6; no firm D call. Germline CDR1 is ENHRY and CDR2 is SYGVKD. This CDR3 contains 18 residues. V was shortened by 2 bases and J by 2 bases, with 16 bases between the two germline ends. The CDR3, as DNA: TGTGCCATCAGTGAGCTCGGGCAGGAGTCGGCTGGGGCCAACGTCCTGACTTTC. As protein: CAISELGQESAGANVLTF.